A single sample is the source of the 26 T cell receptor beta chains below, sequenced in a study of CD8+ T cells in alopecia areata. TCR sequencing used cDNA made by reverse transcription of extracted RNA. Assay used: immunoSEQ multiplex PCR; TCRdb lists only in-frame clones, some missing. The data contain over 90,000 clones, around 50% of them singletons. Sequenced sample: CD4+ T cells sorted from blood. Receptors originate from a human donor in good health.

The chain combines TRBV29-1 with TRBJ2-7; 9 nucleotides align to TRBD1. Losses at the gene ends were 7 bases for V and 2 bases for J; bases not matched to a gene: 9. CDR1 SQVTM and CDR2 ANQGSEA come from the germline V gene. This CDR3 spans 14 amino acids. CDR3 nucleotide sequence: TGCAGCGCGAAACCGGGACAGGGAACCTACGAGCAGTACTTC. Translation gives CSAKPGQGTYEQYF.

V is TRBV5-1 and J is TRBJ2-1, with a weak D call TRBD1 (6 bases). Germline loops: CDR1 SGHRS, CDR2 YFSETQ. Trimming removed 5 bases from V and 12 bases from J, with 18 bases in between. This CDR3 is built from 13 residues. The CDR3, as DNA: TGCGCCAGCAGGTACCCCGAGCAGGGGAGGCAGTTCTTC. Amino acids: CASRYPEQGRQFF. Full variable domain (remainder filled in from reference TRBV5-1 and TRBJ2-1): KAGVTQTPRYLIKTRGQQVTLSCSPISGHRSVSWYQQTPGQGLQFLFEYFSETQRNKGNFPGRFSGRQFSNSRSEMNVSTLELGDSALYLCASRYPEQGRQFFGPGTRLTVL.

This clone showed up just a few times. The chain combines TRBV28 with TRBJ2-3, with D possibly being TRBD1 (6 bases). V was cut by 3 bases and J by 4 bases, with 11 bases left in between. Germline lookup yields CDR1 MDHEN and CDR2 SYDVKM. The CDR3 runs to 14 residues. Here the CDR3 DNA reads TGTGCCAGCAGTTTCCAGACAGGCGCAGATACGCAGTATTTT. Protein sequence: CASSFQTGADTQYF.

V and J are TRBV29-1 and TRBJ2-5; 9 bases agree with TRBD1. Germline CDR1 is SQVTM and CDR2 is ANQGSEA. The ends lost 8 bases at V and 5 bases at J; junction bases unmatched: 9. CDR3 length: 13 amino acids. DNA for the CDR3: TGCAGCTATACCGGGACAGGGAGGGAGACCCAGTACTTC. The encoded protein is CSYTGTGRETQYF.

Here the CDR3 DNA reads TGTGCCAGCAGCGCGCTGGACACCGGGAAGACTGAAGCTTTCTTT. Its protein product is CASSALDTGKTEAFF. The chain is built from TRBV7-8 and TRBJ1-1, with a tentative D call TRBD1 (5 bases). Germline values: CDR1 SGHVS, CDR2 FQNEAQ. The CDR3 spans 15 residues. Trimming removed 5 bases at V and 5 bases at J, with 18 bases between. Together with reference TRBV7-8 and TRBJ1-1, the CDR3 gives the full variable domain: GAGVSQSPRYKVAKRGQDVALRCDPISGHVSLFWYQQALGQGPEFLTYFQNEAQLDKSGLPSDRFFAERPEGSVSTLKIQRTQQEDSAVYLCASSALDTGKTEAFFGQGTRLTVV.

This rearrangement joins TRBV7-2 to TRBJ2-2; D possibly corresponds to TRBD1 (6 bases). Deletions cut 6 bases from V and 3 bases from J, with 11 bases between. Germline loops: CDR1 SGHTA, CDR2 FQGNSA. The CDR3 consists of 14 residues. DNA for the CDR3: TGTGCCAGCAGGACTGGACAGCACACCGGGGAGCTGTTTTTT. As protein: CASRTGQHTGELFF.

The chain joins TRBV28 to TRBJ2-7, with a weak D call TRBD1 (5 bases). The CDR3 consists of 15 residues. V shed 5 bases and J shed 5 bases, with 19 bases lying between them. Germline CDR1 is MDHEN and CDR2 is SYDVKM. The CDR3 DNA sequence: TGTGCCAGCAGTCCAGCAGGGTCAGGGAAAGACGAGCAGTACTTC. Amino acid sequence: CASSPAGSGKDEQYF.

CDR3 loop: CASSQDSNQPQHF. The CDR3 DNA follows: TGTGCCAGCAGCCAAGATAGCAATCAGCCCCAGCATTTT. The rearrangement uses TRBV4-2 and TRBJ1-5; unclear D gene. V was shortened by 0 bases and J by 0 bases, with 0 bases between the two germline ends. The germline V gene encodes CDR1 LGHNA and CDR2 YNFKEQ. The CDR3 extends over 13 amino acids.

The rearrangement links TRBV2 to TRBJ1-5, with D unclear. The V gene lost 3 bases and the J gene lost 0 bases, with 15 bases spanning the gap. Germline V CDR1 and CDR2: SNHLY, FYNNEI. This CDR3 has 17 residues. The CDR3 DNA sequence: TGTGCCAGCAGTGATACTCTTGCTCCGGGTAGCAATCAGCCCCAGCATTTT. It is translated as CASSDTLAPGSNQPQHF. The variable domain in full, with the rest retrieved from reference TRBV2 and TRBJ1-5, is EPEVTQTPSHQVTQMGQEVILRCVPISNHLYFYWYRQILGQKVEFLVSFYNNEISEKSEIFDDQFSVERPDGSNFTLKIRSTKLEDSAMYFCASSDTLAPGSNQPQHFGDGTRLSIL.

This clone was seen more than once but under ten times. The rearrangement links TRBV4-2 to TRBJ2-7; no clear D. V was shortened by 0 bases and J by 1 base, with 4 bases between the two germline ends. Germline V gene lookup returns CDR1 LGHNA and CDR2 YNFKEQ. This CDR3 is built from 13 residues. CDR3 nucleotides: TGTGCCAGCAGCCAAGATTGGTCCTACGAGCAGTACTTC. It yields the protein CASSQDWSYEQYF.

This sequence joins TRBV7-2 and TRBJ2-3; no clear D. The CDR3 runs 12 residues. The germline CDR1 and CDR2 sequences are SGHTA and FQGNSA. V lost 8 bases to trimming and J lost 2 bases, with 8 bases between them. The CDR3 region has the DNA TGTGCCAGCCGAAACCTCACAGATACGCAGTATTTT. It codes for CASRNLTDTQYF.

This clone has a handful of counts. This chain connects TRBV19 to TRBJ1-3, with D unclear. Germline V gives CDR1 LNHDA, CDR2 SQIVND (reference sequence). Trimming stripped 6 bases from V and 2 bases from J, with 2 bases between. The CDR3 contains 11 residues. The CDR3 loop reads CASSPGNTIYF. The CDR3 region has the DNA TGTGCCAGTAGCCCTGGAAACACCATATATTTT.

J is TRBJ2-5 and V is TRBV20-1, with D possibly matching TRBD1 (5 bases). This CDR3 comprises 11 residues. CDR1 DFQATT and CDR2 SNEGSKA come from the germline V gene (reference sequence). V was trimmed by 3 bases and J by 4 bases, leaving 6 bases between them. The CDR3 bases are TGCAGTGCTAGTGACAGAGAGACCCAGTACTTC. Protein sequence: CSASDRETQYF.

J is TRBJ2-1 and V is TRBV28; 8 nucleotides agree with TRBD2. CDR3 length: 15 amino acids. Unmatched junction bases numbered 4, after V lost 2 bases and J lost 4 bases. Germline V lookup: CDR1 MDHEN, CDR2 SYDVKM. CDR3 nucleotides: TGTGCCAGCAGTTTAACGCCTAGCGGGTACAATGAGCAGTTCTTC. Its protein product is CASSLTPSGYNEQFF.

This clone was picked up a small number of times. The chain couples TRBV7-2 to TRBJ2-1; 7 nucleotides match TRBD1. Germline loops: CDR1 SGHTA, CDR2 FQGNSA. After removal of 5 bases from V and 1 base from J, the junction contained 5 bases not matched to a gene. This CDR3 spans 15 amino acids. The CDR3 is CASSPGTASYNEQFF. In nucleotides, the CDR3 is TGTGCCAGCAGCCCTGGGACAGCGTCCTACAATGAGCAGTTCTTC.

Concerning this clone itself: Other DNA sequences in the sample encode the same CDR3. J is TRBJ2-2 and V is TRBV28; D remains unclear. Per germline, CDR1 MDHEN and CDR2 SYDVKM. V shed 5 bases and J shed 5 bases, with 6 bases lying between them. The CDR3 loop spans 12 amino acids. The CDR3 bases are TGTGCCAGCAGTCTTCGGACCGGGGAGCTGTTTTTT. It specifies CASSLRTGELFF.

The chain's CDR3 is CASSFRLAGGGTDTQYF. CDR3 bases: TGTGCCAGCAGCTTTCGACTAGCGGGGGGAGGCACAGATACGCAGTATTTT. The V call is TRBV7-2, the J call TRBJ2-3, with 13 bases aligning to TRBD2. Germline CDR1 is SGHTA and CDR2 is FQGNSA. There are 17 residues in the CDR3. The trim removed 3 bases at V and 1 base at J, leaving 4 bases unmatched.

The chain combines TRBV5-1 with TRBJ2-1; the match to TRBD1 covers 7 bases. The germline V gene encodes CDR1 SGHRS and CDR2 YFSETQ. The ends lost 4 bases at V and 11 bases at J; junction bases unmatched: 12. The CDR3 spans 14 residues. Here the CDR3 DNA reads TGCGCCAGCAGCCGGACCCCATCGGACAGGAAGCAGTTCTTC. This encodes CASSRTPSDRKQFF.

V gene TRBV27 combines with J gene TRBJ2-2, with 7 bases aligning to TRBD1. The CDR3 loop spans 15 amino acids. With V trimmed by 5 bases and J by 4 bases, 7 bases remained unmatched. Germline values: CDR1 MNHEY, CDR2 SMNVEV (reference sequence). This chain's CDR3 is CASSTQGLSTGELFF. CDR3 nucleotide sequence: TGTGCCAGCAGTACACAGGGGCTCTCCACCGGGGAGCTGTTTTTT.

This chain uses TRBV11-1 with TRBJ2-3; 10 nucleotides agree with TRBD1. The CDR3 totals 16 residues. Germline V gene sequence: CDR1 SGHAT, CDR2 FQDESV (reference sequence). V shed 8 bases, J shed 3 bases, and the junction held 11 bases outside the gene matches. CDR3 region: CASETRGQGRTDTQYF. The CDR3 coding sequence is TGTGCCAGCGAAACGCGGGGACAGGGGAGAACAGATACGCAGTATTTT. Filled out from reference TRBV11-1 and TRBJ2-3, the complete variable domain reads EAEVAQSPRYKITEKSQAVAFWCDPISGHATLYWYRQILGQGPELLVQFQDESVVDDSQLPKDRFSAERLKGVDSTLKIQPAELGDSAMYLCASETRGQGRTDTQYFGPGTRLTVL.

The chain employs TRBV5-6 and TRBJ1-5, with no clear D. Germline V gene sequence: CDR1 SGHDT, CDR2 YYEEEE. V was clipped by 2 bases and J by 3 bases, with 6 bases between them. The length of the CDR3 is 13 residues. The CDR3 loop reads CASSFSPNQPQHF. The DNA of the CDR3 is TGTGCCAGCAGCTTCAGCCCCAATCAGCCCCAGCATTTT. Filled out from reference TRBV5-6 and TRBJ1-5, the complete variable domain reads DAGVTQSPTHLIKTRGQQVTLRCSPKSGHDTVSWYQQALGQGPQFIFQYYEEEERQRGNFPDRFSGHQFPNYSSELNVNALLLGDSALYLCASSFSPNQPQHFGDGTRLSIL.

The sample holds a few counts of this clone. The chain is built from TRBV4-1 and TRBJ1-5; the match to TRBD1 covers 12 bases. The junction had 9 bases not matched to a gene; V was cut back by 4 bases and J by 8 bases. The germline V gene has CDR1 MGHRA and CDR2 YSYEKL. There are 16 residues in the CDR3. CDR3 sequence reads: CASSPQRDRGLKPQHF. The CDR3 DNA sequence: TGCGCCAGCAGCCCCCAAAGGGACAGGGGGCTGAAGCCCCAGCATTTT.

The chain couples TRBV1 to TRBJ2-5; the D call TRBD2 from the table was never checked on the DNA. TRBV1 is flagged as a pseudogene. This CDR3 is 18 amino acids long. The CDR3, as DNA: TGCACCAGCAGCCAACGTCCTCAACGTAGCGGGGGGGCAGAGACCCAGTACTTC. Its protein product is CTSSQRPQRSGGAETQYF.

This clone was counted only a few times. The J gene is TRBJ1-6, the V gene TRBV2; D call uncertain. The CDR3 sequence is 12 residues long. Germline CDR1 and CDR2: SNHLY and FYNNEI. The V end was cut by 7 bases, the J end by 6 bases, with 7 bases between. The CDR3 region has the DNA TGTGCCAGCACCGGGTCTAATTCACCCCTCCACTTT. Residues: CASTGSNSPLHF.

The chain combines TRBV6-6 with TRBJ2-1, with a possible D match to TRBD2 (5 bases). Trimming pared 5 bases from V and 10 bases from J, leaving 9 bases between. CDR1 MNHNY and CDR2 SVGAGI come from the germline V gene (reference sequence). The CDR3 contains 11 residues. CDR3 protein: CASSIRREQFF. CDR3 in DNA: TGTGCCAGCAGTATCAGGAGGGAGCAGTTCTTC.

For the CDR3, the DNA is TGCGCCAGCAGCCAAGATCTGGCAGTCGGCTCTGGGGCCAACGTCCTGACTTTC. Protein sequence: CASSQDLAVGSGANVLTF. This chain connects TRBV4-3 to TRBJ2-6; D call uncertain. Germline V gene sequence: CDR1 LGHNA, CDR2 YSLEER. This CDR3 has 18 residues. Trimming removed 0 bases at V and 0 bases at J, with 12 bases between.